The rows below give T cell receptor beta chains drawn from one sample of a study of blood T cell repertoires in COVID-19. Sequencing was performed with immunoSEQ multiplex PCR; in TCRdb, only in-frame clones are kept and a portion is missing. This repertoire shows some 320,000 clones, 85% to 90% found once; its top ten account for 11%. Sequenced: peripheral blood. The receptors were gathered from a woman under 40 with COVID-19, enrolled during active disease. CDR3s leave out the opening cysteine and the closing phenylalanine or tryptophan.

J | V | CDR3
TRBJ1-1 | TRBV6-5 | ASSEGIGMNTEAF
TRBJ1-2 | TRBV6-5 | ASRTGTRGYT
TRBJ2-4 | TRBV12-5 | ASGLLGGGAKNIQY
TRBJ1-3 | TRBV10-3 | AISDGATAGNTIY
TRBJ1-2 | TRBV7-8 | ASSLEVRGRYGYT
TRBJ2-3 | TRBV23-1 | ASSPPGQGVDTQY
TRBJ1-5 | TRBV9 | ASSATGNNQPQH
TRBJ2-1 | TRBV28 | ASSLTGSHNEQF
TRBJ2-5 | TRBV5-4 | ASSSPALATEETQY
TRBJ2-7 | TRBV5-6 | ASTLGGYEQY
TRBJ2-5 | TRBV19 | ASSISGQETQY
TRBJ2-5 | TRBV5-4 | ASSLWGRQETQY
TRBJ1-2 | TRBV15 | ATSNRPNYGYT
TRBJ2-7 | TRBV30 | AWSPRNEQY
TRBJ1-5 | TRBV2 | ASSYPSGTGGNQPQH
TRBJ2-7 | TRBV5-1 | ASSPSGGRSYEQY
TRBJ1-1 | TRBV2 | AWRRGGTEAF
TRBJ2-7 | TRBV3-1/TRBV3-2 | ASSRGTGTISYEQY
TRBJ1-5 | TRBV19 | ASGTASAGENQPQH
TRBJ2-5 | TRBV5-4 | ASSTQETQY
TRBJ1-3 | TRBV7-9 | ASSLVAGGRNTIY
TRBJ2-6 | TRBV5-4 | ASSGADRVGANVLT
TRBJ1-2 | TRBV7-9 | ASSGGGLGGYT
TRBJ2-5 | TRBV2 | ASSGLAGGSETQY
TRBJ2-3 | TRBV7-2 | ASSLGGTGGNTQY
TRBJ1-5 | TRBV5-6 | ASSPGQGADQPQH
TRBJ1-1 | TRBV4-1 | ASSQPGLDTEAF
TRBJ1-4 | TRBV28 | ASYSRETEKLF
TRBJ1-2 | TRBV2 | ASSELPQGKYGYT
TRBJ1-5 | TRBV10-2 | ASTGPNGAQH
TRBJ1-1 | TRBV28 | ASSPPRSMNTEAF
TRBJ1-6 | TRBV6-1 | ASSDTGGTHNSPLH
TRBJ1-5 | TRBV9 | ASSVGGGGWQPQH
TRBJ2-7 | TRBV5-8 | ASSVAGGPVSYEQY
TRBJ1-1 | TRBV11-2 | ASSLLSPSVKAF
TRBJ1-5 | TRBV27 | ASSFQVPASYSNQPQH
TRBJ1-2 | TRBV20-1 | SASERVRANYGYT
TRBJ1-3 | TRBV28 | ASSLGPGNTIY
TRBJ1-5 | TRBV12-3/TRBV12-4 | ASSFGGQPQH
TRBJ1-4 | TRBV27 | ASSLSHPGQGFATNEKLF
TRBJ1-2 | TRBV19 | ASSITRDTYGYT